A selection of T cell receptor beta chains follows, all from one sample in a study of T cells in Graves' hyperthyroidism and ophthalmopathy. TCRdb redid the calling of the multiplex PCR reads with MiXCR, one entry per CDR3 protein. The sample holds hundreds of thousands of distinct CDR3 sequences, approximately 15% seen once. Sequenced sample: blood. These receptor sequences come from a young woman with Graves' hyperthyroidism. CDR3s include the opening cysteine and the closing phenylalanine or tryptophan. Each record gives: J gene, clone size, D gene, V gene, CDR3 DNA, CDR3 protein. D genes are given only for firm matches. Part of the rows lack a size; the others show once, few, many or a class for expanded clones.

J gene: TRBJ2-1
clone size: many
D gene: NA
V gene: TRBV28
CDR3 DNA: TGTGCCAGCAGTTTTGGGGGGCGCGGCTCCTACAATGAGCAGTTCTTC
CDR3 protein: CASSFGGRGSYNEQFF

J gene: TRBJ1-1
clone size: NA
D gene: NA
V gene: TRBV11-2
CDR3 DNA: TGTGCCAGCAGCCCCAGCTGGCAGGGAGGACCTAACACTGAAGCTTTCTTT
CDR3 protein: CASSPSWQGGPNTEAFF

J gene: TRBJ2-1
clone size: many
D gene: NA
V gene: TRBV29-1
CDR3 DNA: TGCAGCGCTGACAGTCCGAGGAGGTACAATGAGCAGTTCTTC
CDR3 protein: CSADSPRRYNEQFF

J gene: TRBJ2-4
clone size: many
D gene: TRBD2
V gene: TRBV2
CDR3 DNA: TGTGCCAGCAGTGAGGGACTAGCGGGAGTCAACATTCAGTACTTC
CDR3 protein: CASSEGLAGVNIQYF

J gene: TRBJ1-1
clone size: many
D gene: NA
V gene: TRBV12-3/TRBV12-4
CDR3 DNA: TGTGCCAGCAGTCTGGGGTTACTCCGGGGTGAAGCTTTCTTT
CDR3 protein: CASSLGLLRGEAFF

J gene: TRBJ2-5
clone size: few
D gene: NA
V gene: TRBV7-9
CDR3 DNA: TGTGCCAGCAGCTCCTACAGGGAATGGGAGACCCAGTACTTC
CDR3 protein: CASSSYREWETQYF

J gene: TRBJ1-1
clone size: few
D gene: TRBD1
V gene: TRBV10-3
CDR3 DNA: TGTGCCATCAGGACAGGGGGGGACACTGAAGCTTTCTTT
CDR3 protein: CAIRTGGDTEAFF

J gene: TRBJ2-2
clone size: NA
D gene: NA
V gene: TRBV9
CDR3 DNA: TGTGCCAGCAGCGTAGGGGCGGACGGGGAGCTGTTTTTT
CDR3 protein: CASSVGADGELFF

J gene: TRBJ2-7
clone size: many
D gene: NA
V gene: TRBV4-1
CDR3 DNA: TGCGCCAGCAGCCAAAAAATCGCAGGGGACTACGAGCAGTACTTC
CDR3 protein: CASSQKIAGDYEQYF

J gene: TRBJ2-5
clone size: many
D gene: TRBD2
V gene: TRBV7-2
CDR3 DNA: TGTGCCAGCAGCATGGGACTAGCGGGAGCCCAAGAGACCCAGTACTTC
CDR3 protein: CASSMGLAGAQETQYF